This T cell receptor beta chain came from a study of T cells in Graves' hyperthyroidism and ophthalmopathy. Findings and limits, study-wide: The model forecast ophthalmopathy, anticipating it by a median approximately 6.2 months before onset.

Researchers took RNA transcripts and amplified the TCR beta CDR3 regions from them. The HTBI set primed first-round TCR CDR3 RT-PCR. Each CDR3 protein gets one entry after TCRdb re-called the multiplex PCR reads with MiXCR. In the table there are some 500,000 distinct CDR3 sequences, around 16% of which are singletons. The sample holds a few counts of this clonotype. Its specificity is unknown. CDR1 and CDR2 from the germline V gene are MDHEN and SYDVKM. The junction had 11 bases not matched to a gene; V was cut back by 10 bases and J by 2 bases. This CDR3 region has 15 residues. Clinical symptoms, serum thyroxine, TRAb, thyroid ultrasound and orbital computed tomography informed diagnoses.

Material: blood. The origin of this receptor is a woman aged 25 to 39 with Graves' ophthalmopathy. This rearrangement joins TRBV28 to TRBJ2-3; 8 bases agree with TRBD1. CDR3 sequence reads: CATHPGTGYTDTQYF. The CDR3, as DNA: TGTGCCACTCACCCCGGGACAGGTTACACAGATACGCAGTATTTT.